This section outlines one TCR beta chain sequence together with its context. As yet, its antigen is unknown. This record belongs to a study of T cell responses to AZD1222 COVID-19 vaccine. As for the study in general: Second-dose intervals of approximately 4 or approximately 12 weeks were pooled.

Generated by immunoSEQ multiplex PCR, the TCRdb table keeps only in-frame clones and is missing some. The sample lists 130,000 or so clones, 80% to 95% seen once, with 1.1% in the top ten. Trimming removed 6 bases from V and 3 bases from J; junction bases left unmatched: 2. This CDR3 has 12 amino acids. Study-wide points: At study baseline, merely five or six AZD1222 recipients were seropositive. Donors in the cohort were predominantly white British and more often female, and clonal diversity was possibly underestimated. Repertoires were obtained solely post-peak T cell response.

The chain has TRBV12-3 or TRBV12-4 and TRBJ2-7, with 7 positions matching TRBD2. The TCR sequence derives from an adult in good health. Sequenced here: peripheral blood, sampled on day 0 of AZD1222 vaccination. The CDR3 nucleotides read TGTGCCAGCAGGCGGGAGAACTACGAGCAGTACTTC. Translation: CASRRENYEQYF.